This T cell receptor beta chain stems from a study of cytomegalovirus exposure and HLA in healthy donors. At the level of the study: It was reported in a later analysis that the approximately 120 validation repertoires used the same platform as the 500 to 700 first-cohort repertoires. General study findings and limits: There were under 200 TCR beta chains listed as cytomegalovirus-associated. A classifier reportedly called cytomegalovirus status with high sensitivity and specificity.

Concerning this clone itself: Its antigen is unknown.

The CDR3 has 14 amino acids. CDR1 and CDR2 from the germline V gene are MNHNY and SVGAGI (reference sequence). With 4 bases removed from V and 1 base from J, the gap between germline ends came to 10 bases. The protocol was immunoSEQ multiplex PCR, while the TCRdb copy is restricted to in-frame clones and leaves out a portion. The profile shows roughly 150,000 clones, almost 85% of them singletons. This chain links TRBV6-6 with TRBJ2-5, with TRBD2 as a possible D gene (7 bases). The clonotype comes from a man under 40 in good health and CMV-seropositive. The specimen was PBMCs. The CDR3 nucleotides read TGTGCCAGCAGTTTGAGGGGGGGCCAAGAGACCCAGTACTTC. Protein product: CASSLRGGQETQYF.